A selection of T cell receptor beta chains follows, all from one sample in a study of T cell responses to AZD1222 COVID-19 vaccine. TCRdb keeps only in-frame clones here, not all; method: immunoSEQ multiplex PCR. The sample contains 140,000 to 150,000 clones, about 90% of which appear only once. The sample in question was peripheral blood, obtained on day 0 of AZD1222 vaccination. All receptors derive from an adult in good health. Each CDR3 is given with its conserved first and last residue. D genes are given only for firm matches. The size field is filled for only some rows; it gives once, few, many or a size class.

CDR3nt: TGTGCCAGTAGTATTAACAGGGGCACTGAAGCTTTCTTT
CDR3aa: CASSINRGTEAFF
v_gene: TRBV19
abundance: -
len: 13
d_gene: TRBD1
j_gene: TRBJ1-1

CDR3nt: TGTGCCAGCAGTACGGGAGGCCAAGGGTACGAGCAGTACTTC
CDR3aa: CASSTGGQGYEQYF
v_gene: TRBV3-1/TRBV3-2
abundance: -
len: 14
d_gene: TRBD2
j_gene: TRBJ2-7

CDR3nt: TGCGCCAGCAGCTGGGGGACAGGGAATCTGGGGGCCGGGGAGCAGTACTTC
CDR3aa: CASSWGTGNLGAGEQYF
v_gene: TRBV5-1
abundance: once
len: 17
d_gene: TRBD1
j_gene: TRBJ2-7

CDR3nt: TGTGCCAGCAGTCCCCTCCCCACCGGGGAGCTGTTTTTT
CDR3aa: CASSPLPTGELFF
v_gene: TRBV28
abundance: -
len: 13
d_gene: -
j_gene: TRBJ2-2

CDR3nt: TGTGCCAGCAGCTTCAGGGTTTGGACAGATACGCAGTATTTT
CDR3aa: CASSFRVWTDTQYF
v_gene: TRBV11-1
abundance: -
len: 14
d_gene: -
j_gene: TRBJ2-3

CDR3nt: TGTGCCAGCAGCGCCAGTAGCGGGATGAACACCGGGGAGCTGTTTTTT
CDR3aa: CASSASSGMNTGELFF
v_gene: TRBV9
abundance: -
len: 16
d_gene: TRBD2
j_gene: TRBJ2-2

CDR3nt: TGTGCCAGCAGTGCGGCAAGGGGCTCCTACGAGCAGTACTTC
CDR3aa: CASSAARGSYEQYF
v_gene: TRBV27
abundance: -
len: 14
d_gene: -
j_gene: TRBJ2-7

CDR3nt: TGTGCCTCCAGGGGAGGAATGGTCACCTTC
CDR3aa: CASRGGMVTF
v_gene: TRBV2
abundance: -
len: 10
d_gene: -
j_gene: TRBJ1-2

CDR3nt: TGTGCTAGTGGTCCGTGGGGACAGGGAGGGACCGGGGAGCTGTTTTTT
CDR3aa: CASGPWGQGGTGELFF
v_gene: TRBV12-5
abundance: -
len: 16
d_gene: TRBD1
j_gene: TRBJ2-2

CDR3nt: TGTGCCATCAGTGAGGTTATAGCGGGAGCCATTGAGCAGTTCTTC
CDR3aa: CAISEVIAGAIEQFF
v_gene: TRBV10-3
abundance: -
len: 15
d_gene: TRBD2
j_gene: TRBJ2-1

CDR3nt: TGTGCCAGCAGCCCGAGCTCTGGAAACACCATATATTTT
CDR3aa: CASSPSSGNTIYF
v_gene: TRBV6-4
abundance: few
len: 13
d_gene: -
j_gene: TRBJ1-3

CDR3nt: TGTGCCAGCAGCGGGGGGGCCCCCTCCTACAATGAGCAGTTCTTC
CDR3aa: CASSGGAPSYNEQFF
v_gene: TRBV3-1/TRBV3-2
abundance: -
len: 15
d_gene: -
j_gene: TRBJ2-1

CDR3nt: TGTGCCATCAGTTCCCCCGGGACAGGGTCCACAGATACGCAGTATTTT
CDR3aa: CAISSPGTGSTDTQYF
v_gene: TRBV10-3
abundance: -
len: 16
d_gene: TRBD1
j_gene: TRBJ2-3

CDR3nt: TGTGCCAGCAGTTTACAACACCTTGGAAACACCATATATTTT
CDR3aa: CASSLQHLGNTIYF
v_gene: TRBV28
abundance: -
len: 14
d_gene: -
j_gene: TRBJ1-3

CDR3nt: TGTGCCAGCTCTCCCGGGGGTTTTGAGCAGTACTTC
CDR3aa: CASSPGGFEQYF
v_gene: TRBV18
abundance: -
len: 12
d_gene: -
j_gene: TRBJ2-7

CDR3nt: TGTGCCTGGAGTGTTTCCCGGGGGCGCAACCACGAGCAGTACTTC
CDR3aa: CAWSVSRGRNHEQYF
v_gene: TRBV30
abundance: -
len: 15
d_gene: -
j_gene: TRBJ2-7

CDR3nt: TGTGCCATCGCCACAGGGGGACAGGGTGAAAAACTGTTTTTT
CDR3aa: CAIATGGQGEKLFF
v_gene: TRBV10-3
abundance: -
len: 14
d_gene: TRBD1
j_gene: TRBJ1-4

CDR3nt: TGCGCCAGCCTCGGGGGCACAGATACGCAGTATTTT
CDR3aa: CASLGGTDTQYF
v_gene: TRBV10-2
abundance: -
len: 12
d_gene: -
j_gene: TRBJ2-3

CDR3nt: TGCGCCAGCAGCTTGCCCCAAGGACTAGCGGGAGGGGGCGAGCAGTACTTC
CDR3aa: CASSLPQGLAGGGEQYF
v_gene: TRBV5-1
abundance: -
len: 17
d_gene: TRBD2
j_gene: TRBJ2-7

CDR3nt: TGTGCCAGCTCACCACCCCGGGGACAGGGTACCTCACCCCTCCACTTT
CDR3aa: CASSPPRGQGTSPLHF
v_gene: TRBV18
abundance: -
len: 16
d_gene: TRBD1
j_gene: TRBJ1-6

CDR3nt: TGTGCCAGCAGTTGGGAATACCAGAGAGTACGCACAGATACGCAGTATTTT
CDR3aa: CASSWEYQRVRTDTQYF
v_gene: TRBV6-2/TRBV6-3
abundance: once
len: 17
d_gene: -
j_gene: TRBJ2-3

CDR3nt: TGTGCCAGCAGCGTAGTTTCAGGGCGGTTGGTACGGGTCAATGAGCAGTTCTTC
CDR3aa: CASSVVSGRLVRVNEQFF
v_gene: TRBV9
abundance: -
len: 18
d_gene: -
j_gene: TRBJ2-1

CDR3nt: TGTGCCAGCTCTGCGGCGGGGGGAGGAACAGATACGCAGTATTTT
CDR3aa: CASSAAGGGTDTQYF
v_gene: TRBV6-4
abundance: -
len: 15
d_gene: TRBD2
j_gene: TRBJ2-3

CDR3nt: TGTGCCAGCAGTGACCCCCCGGGACAGACTTACTTC
CDR3aa: CASSDPPGQTYF
v_gene: TRBV27
abundance: -
len: 12
d_gene: TRBD1
j_gene: TRBJ2-7

CDR3nt: TGTGCCAGTAGTCCTCACGGGGCTGGCTACACCTTC
CDR3aa: CASSPHGAGYTF
v_gene: TRBV19
abundance: -
len: 12
d_gene: -
j_gene: TRBJ1-2

CDR3nt: TGTGCCAGCAGCTCTACTTTAGGTAACACCATATATTTT
CDR3aa: CASSSTLGNTIYF
v_gene: TRBV11-2
abundance: -
len: 13
d_gene: -
j_gene: TRBJ1-3

CDR3nt: TGTGCCAGCATCGGGGCGGCTCCAAACAATGAGCAGTTCTTC
CDR3aa: CASIGAAPNNEQFF
v_gene: TRBV19
abundance: -
len: 14
d_gene: -
j_gene: TRBJ2-1

CDR3nt: TGTGCCAGCAGTTACTCGGGGGTAGGCGGACAACAAGCTTTCTTT
CDR3aa: CASSYSGVGGQQAFF
v_gene: TRBV6-5
abundance: -
len: 15
d_gene: -
j_gene: TRBJ1-1

CDR3nt: TGTGCCAGCAGTTCACAGGGCTGGGAGCAGTACTTC
CDR3aa: CASSSQGWEQYF
v_gene: TRBV6-5
abundance: -
len: 12
d_gene: -
j_gene: TRBJ2-7

CDR3nt: TGTGCCAGCAGCTTAGGGTCCTACGAGCAGTACTTC
CDR3aa: CASSLGSYEQYF
v_gene: TRBV7-9
abundance: -
len: 12
d_gene: -
j_gene: TRBJ2-7

CDR3nt: TGTGCCAGCAGCGACGGGACTAGCGGAACCTACGAGCAGTACTTC
CDR3aa: CASSDGTSGTYEQYF
v_gene: TRBV9
abundance: -
len: 15
d_gene: TRBD2
j_gene: TRBJ2-7

CDR3nt: TGTGCCAGCTCAGGACAGGCCTACACCGGGGAGCTGTTTTTT
CDR3aa: CASSGQAYTGELFF
v_gene: TRBV28
abundance: -
len: 14
d_gene: TRBD1
j_gene: TRBJ2-2

CDR3nt: TGCGCCAGCAGCTTGGTCAGGGAATACACCGGGGAGCTGTTTTTT
CDR3aa: CASSLVREYTGELFF
v_gene: TRBV5-1
abundance: -
len: 15
d_gene: -
j_gene: TRBJ2-2

CDR3nt: TGTGCCACCAGCAGGCAGGGGCAGAACACCGGGGAGCTGTTTTTT
CDR3aa: CATSRQGQNTGELFF
v_gene: TRBV24-1
abundance: -
len: 15
d_gene: -
j_gene: TRBJ2-2

CDR3nt: TGTGCCAGCAGCTTAGCTAGCGGGAGGGAAGAGACCCAGTACTTC
CDR3aa: CASSLASGREETQYF
v_gene: TRBV7-9
abundance: -
len: 15
d_gene: TRBD2
j_gene: TRBJ2-5

CDR3nt: TGCGCCAGCAGCCAAACGGCAGGGATGGGATCACCCCTCCACTTT
CDR3aa: CASSQTAGMGSPLHF
v_gene: TRBV4-1
abundance: once
len: 15
d_gene: -
j_gene: TRBJ1-6

CDR3nt: TGTGCCAGCAGCTTAGTGGGACTAGCGGGGAGAAATGAGCAGTTCTTC
CDR3aa: CASSLVGLAGRNEQFF
v_gene: TRBV7-2
abundance: -
len: 16
d_gene: TRBD2
j_gene: TRBJ2-1

CDR3nt: TGTGCCAGCAGTGAAGCATCCAGGGCTTTGCAGCCCCAGCATTTT
CDR3aa: CASSEASRALQPQHF
v_gene: TRBV6-1
abundance: -
len: 15
d_gene: -
j_gene: TRBJ1-5